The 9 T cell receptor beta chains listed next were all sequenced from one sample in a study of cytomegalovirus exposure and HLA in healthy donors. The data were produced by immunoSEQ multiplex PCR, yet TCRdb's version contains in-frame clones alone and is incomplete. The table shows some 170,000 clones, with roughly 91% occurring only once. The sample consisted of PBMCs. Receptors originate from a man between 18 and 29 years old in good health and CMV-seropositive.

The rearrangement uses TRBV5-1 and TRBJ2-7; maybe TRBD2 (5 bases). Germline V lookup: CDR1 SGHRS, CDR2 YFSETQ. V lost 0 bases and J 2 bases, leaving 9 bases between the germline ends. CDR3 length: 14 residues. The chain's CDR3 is CASSLAGLAYEQYF. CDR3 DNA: TGCGCCAGCAGCTTGGCGGGGTTGGCCTACGAGCAGTACTTC.

CDR3 loop: CASSPQGQYF. CDR3 bases: TGCGCCAGCAGCCCACAGGGGCAGTACTTC. V is TRBV5-1 and J is TRBJ2-7; perhaps TRBD1 as D (6 bases). CDR1 and CDR2 (germline): SGHRS, YFSETQ. CDR3 length: 10 residues. Trimming took 4 bases from V and 9 from J, leaving 8 bases between them.

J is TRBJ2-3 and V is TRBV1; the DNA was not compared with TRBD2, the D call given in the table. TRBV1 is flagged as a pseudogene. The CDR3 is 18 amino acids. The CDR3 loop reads CTSSLPLSPGLEADTQYF. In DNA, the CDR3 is TGCACCAGCAGCCTACCCCTTTCACCGGGACTAGAGGCAGATACGCAGTATTTT.

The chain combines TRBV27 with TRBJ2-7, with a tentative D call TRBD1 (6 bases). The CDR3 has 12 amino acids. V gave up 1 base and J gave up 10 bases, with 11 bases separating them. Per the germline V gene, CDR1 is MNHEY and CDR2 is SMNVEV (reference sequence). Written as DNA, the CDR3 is TGTGCCAGCAGTTTATGCACAGGGAATCAGTACTTC. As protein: CASSLCTGNQYF.

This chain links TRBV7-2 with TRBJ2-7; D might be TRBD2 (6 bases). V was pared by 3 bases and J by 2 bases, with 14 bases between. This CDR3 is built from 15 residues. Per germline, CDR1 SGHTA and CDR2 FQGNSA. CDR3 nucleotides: TGTGCCAGCAGCTTTCTCGGGGGAATCGCCTACGAGCAGTACTTC. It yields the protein CASSFLGGIAYEQYF.

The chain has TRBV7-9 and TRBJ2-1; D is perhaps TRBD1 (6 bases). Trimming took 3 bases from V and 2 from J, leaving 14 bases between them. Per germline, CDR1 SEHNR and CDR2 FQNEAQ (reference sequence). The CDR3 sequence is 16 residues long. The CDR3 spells CASSFVGAPPYNEQFF. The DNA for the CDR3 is TGTGCCAGCAGCTTTGTGGGGGCCCCACCCTACAATGAGCAGTTCTTC.

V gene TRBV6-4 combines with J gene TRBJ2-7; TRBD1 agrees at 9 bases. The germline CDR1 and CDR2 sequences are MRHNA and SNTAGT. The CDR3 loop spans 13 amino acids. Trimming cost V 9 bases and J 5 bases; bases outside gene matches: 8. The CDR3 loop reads CARSQGAFHEQYF. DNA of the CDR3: TGTGCCAGATCACAGGGGGCTTTCCACGAGCAGTACTTC.

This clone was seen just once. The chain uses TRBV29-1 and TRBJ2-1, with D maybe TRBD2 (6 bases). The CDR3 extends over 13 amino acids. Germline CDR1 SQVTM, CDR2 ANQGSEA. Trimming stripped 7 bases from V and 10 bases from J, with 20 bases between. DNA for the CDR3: TGCAGCGCCACCCTCTTGACTAGTCGAGAGCAGTTCTTC. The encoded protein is CSATLLTSREQFF.

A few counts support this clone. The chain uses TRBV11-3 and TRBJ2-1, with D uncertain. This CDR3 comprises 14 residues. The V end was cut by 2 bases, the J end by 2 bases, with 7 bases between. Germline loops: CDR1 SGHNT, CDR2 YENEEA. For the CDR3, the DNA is TGTGCCAGCAGCTTAAACTACCCCTACAATGAGCAGTTCTTC. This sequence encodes CASSLNYPYNEQFF. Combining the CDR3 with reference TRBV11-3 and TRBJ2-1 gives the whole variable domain EAGVVQSPRYKIIEKKQPVAFWCNPISGHNTLYWYLQNLGQGPELLIRYENEEAVDDSQLPKDRFSAERLKGVDSTLKIQPAELGDSAVYLCASSLNYPYNEQFFGPGTRLTVL.